What follows are 32 T cell receptor beta chains derived from one specimen sequenced in a study of response to subunit inactivated influenza vaccine. MiXCR, run by TCRdb on the RT-PCR reads, gives a single entry per CDR3 protein. The repertoire includes almost 250,000 distinct CDR3 sequences, 9.5% to 15% of them detected once, and 7.8% sits in the top ten. The sequences come from non-naive T cells sorted from PBMCs, collected approximately 15 days before vaccination. These TCRs come from a man aged 50 or older who received an inactivated influenza vaccine.

The rearrangement links TRBV6-5 to TRBJ1-2; 9 nucleotides line up with TRBD1. The junction had 6 bases not matched to a gene; V was cut back by 2 bases and J by 2 bases. The germline V gene encodes CDR1 MNHEY and CDR2 SVGAGI. This CDR3 has 16 residues. The CDR3 loop reads CASSYGHGQGNYGYTF. The CDR3 DNA reads TGTGCCAGCAGTTACGGTCATGGACAGGGGAACTATGGCTACACCTTC.

This clonotype was recorded many times. The CDR3 nucleotides read TGTGCCAGCAATCAGAGGTGGGGACAGGTATACAATGAGCAGTTCTTC. Translating gives CASNQRWGQVYNEQFF. This sequence joins TRBV12-3 or TRBV12-4 and TRBJ2-1; 8 bases match TRBD1. The CDR3 is 16 amino acids. Losses at the gene ends were 7 bases for V and 4 bases for J; bases not matched to a gene: 12.

This clonotype has a count of ten or more. This chain uses TRBV5-1 with TRBJ1-1; 7 bases fit TRBD1. The germline V gene encodes CDR1 SGHRS and CDR2 YFSETQ. The CDR3 sequence is 13 residues long. J was trimmed by 8 bases and V by 4 bases; bases with no gene match: 8. The CDR3 sequence: CASSTYPGQEAFF. The CDR3 DNA is TGCGCCAGCAGCACCTACCCGGGACAGGAAGCTTTCTTT.

The chain couples TRBV2 to TRBJ1-5; a possible D gene is TRBD1 (5 bases). V lost 6 bases and J 0 bases, leaving 12 bases between the germline ends. Germline loops: CDR1 SNHLY, CDR2 FYNNEI. CDR3 length equals 15 residues. The CDR3 loop is CASRLQGYSNQPQHF. Here the CDR3 DNA reads TGTGCCAGCAGACTCCAGGGATATAGCAATCAGCCCCAGCATTTT.

This sequence joins TRBV5-1 and TRBJ2-4; D is ambiguous. The CDR3 totals 14 residues. Trimming pared 2 bases from V and 6 bases from J, leaving 12 bases between. Germline V lookup: CDR1 SGHRS, CDR2 YFSETQ. CDR3 protein: CASSFDQYLNIQYF. The CDR3 DNA is TGCGCCAGCAGCTTCGACCAATATTTAAACATTCAGTACTTC.

This clonotype is a singleton in its sample. This chain joins TRBV30 and TRBJ2-5; D unclear. The CDR3 is 11 residues long. Germline loops: CDR1 GTSNPN, CDR2 SVGIG (reference sequence). The V end was cut by 0 bases, the J end by 1 base, with 0 bases between. CDR3 coding DNA: TGTGCCTGGAGTGTCCAAGAGACCCAGTACTTC. This translates into CAWSVQETQYF.

The chain employs TRBV11-2 and TRBJ1-1; D is perhaps TRBD1 (6 bases). This CDR3 comprises 14 residues. CDR1 and CDR2 (germline): SGHAT, FQNNGV. V lost 5 bases to trimming and J lost 3 bases, with 13 bases between them. The CDR3 DNA follows: TGTGCCAGCAGCACACAGGGTGGGTACACTGAAGCTTTCTTT. This codes for CASSTQGGYTEAFF.

V and J are TRBV9 and TRBJ2-3; D is tentatively TRBD1 or TRBD2 (5 bases each). This CDR3 has 15 amino acids. Germline CDR1 SGDLS, CDR2 YYNGEE. V was trimmed by 3 bases and J by 2 bases, leaving 13 bases between them. CDR3 coding DNA: TGTGCCAGCAGCGGGGGGAATTTTGCCACAGATACGCAGTATTTT. Protein sequence: CASSGGNFATDTQYF.

There are a few counts of this clonotype. The genes are TRBV3-1 and TRBJ2-2, with D maybe TRBD2 (5 bases). This CDR3 has 13 residues. Per the germline V gene, CDR1 is LGHDT and CDR2 is YNNKEL (reference sequence). V lost 10 bases to trimming and J lost 5 bases, with 14 bases between them. The CDR3 DNA sequence: TGTGCCACCACACAACGAGGGACCGGGGAGCTGTTTTTT. It encodes CATTQRGTGELFF. Full variable domain (outside the CDR3, taken from reference TRBV3-1 and TRBJ2-2): DTAVSQTPKYLVTQMGNDKSIKCEQNLGHDTMYWYKQDSKKFLKIMFSYNNKELIINETVPNRFSPKSPDKAHLNLHINSLELGDSAVYFCATTQRGTGELFFGEGSRLTVL.

This clonotype was seen at least ten times. The chain has TRBV18 and TRBJ1-2, with 9 bases aligning to TRBD1. Germline lookup yields CDR1 KGHSH and CDR2 LQKENI. The trim removed 3 bases at V and 8 bases at J, leaving 7 bases unmatched. The CDR3 totals 14 residues. The chain's CDR3 is CASSPGQGPVGYTF. Written as DNA, the CDR3 is TGTGCCAGCTCACCCGGACAGGGGCCGGTAGGCTACACCTTC.

This clonotype was observed at least ten times. The chain couples TRBV18 to TRBJ2-3; 12 bases are a match to TRBD1. Germline V lookup: CDR1 KGHSH, CDR2 LQKENI. The V gene end was trimmed by 2 bases and the J gene end by 5 bases; junction bases not matched to a gene: 2. The CDR3 totals 15 residues. CDR3 nucleotides: TGTGCCAGCTCACCAGGGACAGGGGGCCGAGATACGCAGTATTTT. Amino acids: CASSPGTGGRDTQYF.

This clonotype was seen only a few times. V gene TRBV6-5 combines with J gene TRBJ2-1; TRBD2 aligns across 8 bases. The germline CDR1 and CDR2 sequences are MNHEY and SVGAGI. The CDR3 extends over 18 amino acids. Trimming at V came to 2 bases and at J to 1 base, leaving 10 bases not matched to a gene. CDR3 residues: CASSYGYREGRSYNEQFF. The CDR3 bases are TGTGCCAGCAGTTACGGCTATCGGGAGGGCCGGTCCTACAATGAGCAGTTCTTC.

This chain uses TRBV14 with TRBJ2-3; tentatively, D is TRBD1 (6 bases). CDR1 and CDR2 from the germline V gene are SGHDN and FVKESK. The CDR3 is 15 residues long. Trimming removed 3 bases from V and 6 bases from J, with 16 bases in between. CDR3 bases: TGTGCCAGCAGCCACACCGGCAGGGGCCTTGATACGCAGTATTTT. As protein: CASSHTGRGLDTQYF.

This clonotype was counted many times. The gene calls are TRBV20-1 and TRBJ1-5; the match to TRBD1 covers 8 bases. Germline-derived CDR1 and CDR2 are DFQATT and SNEGSKA (reference sequence). The CDR3 has 18 residues. With 1 base clipped from V and 0 bases from J, the junction kept 11 bases outside the gene matches. The CDR3 DNA is TGCAGTGCTAGAGTGAGCGGCAGGGGGCGAGGTAGCAATCAGCCCCAGCATTTT. Protein: CSARVSGRGRGSNQPQHF.

This clonotype was observed a few times. The chain joins TRBV7-9 to TRBJ1-1; TRBD1 matches 10 bases. The V gene's germline CDR1 is SEHNR and CDR2 FQNEAQ (reference sequence). This CDR3 has 17 amino acids. V dropped 5 bases and J dropped 0; count of bases not matched to a gene: 9. For the CDR3, the DNA is TGTGCCAGCAGCCGTGGACAGGGGGACCTTTTGAACACTGAAGCTTTCTTT. This translates into CASSRGQGDLLNTEAFF.

This clonotype turned up a few times. This chain uses TRBV4-1 with TRBJ1-2; D possibly corresponds to TRBD1 (6 bases). V was trimmed by 0 bases and J by 0 bases, leaving 17 bases between them. From germline, CDR1 is MGHRA and CDR2 YSYEKL. This CDR3 spans 18 amino acids. CDR3 region: CASSQDNQGRTANYGYTF. The CDR3 nucleotides are TGCGCCAGCAGCCAAGATAATCAGGGGAGGACGGCTAACTATGGCTACACCTTC.

This clonotype was observed a handful of times. This sequence joins TRBV6-2 or TRBV6-3 and TRBJ1-5, with 10 bases that match TRBD1. Germline CDR1 MNHEY, CDR2 SVGEGT. The ends lost 6 bases at V and 7 bases at J; junction bases unmatched: 6. The CDR3 is 14 residues long. CDR3 amino acids: CASSTTGGWQPQHF. The CDR3 coding sequence is TGTGCCAGCAGCACGACAGGGGGCTGGCAGCCCCAGCATTTT.

A few counts support this clonotype. V is TRBV20-1 and J is TRBJ2-3, with 8 bases matching TRBD2. Unmatched junction bases numbered 11, after V lost 6 bases and J lost 0 bases. The CDR3 contains 16 residues. The germline V gene has CDR1 DFQATT and CDR2 SNEGSKA (reference sequence). This CDR3 is CSAMGLVLASTDTQYF. The CDR3 DNA sequence: TGCAGTGCAATGGGACTAGTGCTTGCTAGCACAGATACGCAGTATTTT.

A few counts support this clonotype. V and J are TRBV18 and TRBJ2-3; 9 nucleotides align to TRBD1. The V gene's germline CDR1 is KGHSH and CDR2 LQKENI. The CDR3 is 14 residues long. The junction had 2 bases not matched to a gene; V was cut back by 5 bases and J by 2 bases. CDR3 amino acids: CASSGTGLTDTQYF. As DNA, the CDR3 is TGTGCCAGCTCAGGGACAGGGCTCACAGATACGCAGTATTTT.

The CDR3 protein is CATSRNYGSKIYNEQFF. The CDR3 bases are TGTGCCACCAGCAGGAACTATGGCAGCAAGATCTACAATGAGCAGTTCTTC. The V and J genes are TRBV15 and TRBJ2-1; D gene uncertain. CDR3 length equals 17 residues. The V gene lost 3 bases and the J gene lost 3 bases, with 18 bases spanning the gap. The germline CDR1 and CDR2 sequences are LNHNV and YYDKDF (reference sequence).

The V gene is TRBV6-5, the J gene TRBJ2-1; TRBD1 matches 9 bases. V lost 5 bases and J lost 15; bases outside the gene matches: 8. The CDR3 has 12 amino acids. Germline V gene data show CDR1 as MNHEY and CDR2 as SVGAGI. The CDR3 bases are TGTGCCAGCAGTCATAACCGGGACAGGGTGTTCTTC. Its protein is CASSHNRDRVFF.

This clonotype turned up a few times. The chain couples TRBV10-1 to TRBJ2-7; D might be TRBD2 (5 bases). The CDR3 totals 16 residues. Germline CDR1 WNHNN, CDR2 SYGVQD (reference sequence). Trimming pared 5 bases from V and 0 bases from J, leaving 17 bases between. The CDR3 protein is CASSPTGVSSSYEQYF. The CDR3 DNA follows: TGCGCCAGCAGTCCTACCGGGGTCTCGAGCTCCTACGAGCAGTACTTC.

For this clonotype: Possible read error: a much larger clone is one base away. V usage is TRBV20-1 and J usage is TRBJ1-1; D might be TRBD1 (5 bases). Trimming took off 8 bases at V and 4 bases at J, with 14 bases between the two ends. CDR1 is DFQATT, CDR2 SNEGSKA, per germline (reference sequence). The CDR3 sequence is 12 residues long. The CDR3 region has the DNA TGCAGTTTCTTGGGGGGTGGCACTGAAGCTTTCTTT. This encodes CSFLGGGTEAFF.

The V call is TRBV4-3, the J call TRBJ1-6; D is ambiguous. Germline CDR1 reads LGHNA; CDR2 reads YSLEER. The CDR3 extends over 14 amino acids. V gave up 5 bases and J gave up 1 base, with 6 bases separating them. The CDR3 sequence is CASSSRSYNSPLHF. Written as DNA, the CDR3 is TGCGCCAGCAGCTCCCGATCCTATAATTCACCCCTCCACTTT.

This clonotype turned up a few times. The chain couples TRBV7-2 to TRBJ2-5, with 11 bases that match TRBD2. V lost 1 base to trimming and J lost 5 bases; unmatched junction nucleotides: 6. CDR1 is SGHTA, CDR2 FQGNSA, per germline. The CDR3 runs 16 residues. The CDR3, as DNA: TGTGCCAGCAGCTTAGGGGGTAGCGGGGGGGCGGAGACCCAGTACTTC. Translating gives CASSLGGSGGAETQYF.

This clonotype has just a few counts. The rearrangement joins TRBV29-1 to TRBJ1-5; D possibly corresponds to TRBD1 (5 bases). Looked up from germline, CDR1 is SQVTM and CDR2 is ANQGSEA. V lost 7 bases and J lost 1, with 14 bases in between. The CDR3 sequence is 14 residues long. The CDR3 DNA reads as TGCAGCGAGCAGGGTTTGAGGAGCAATCAGCCCCAGCATTTT. Translating it yields CSEQGLRSNQPQHF. Full variable domain (outside the CDR3, taken from reference TRBV29-1 and TRBJ1-5): SAVISQKPSRDICQRGTSLTIQCQVDSQVTMMFWYRQQPGQSLTLIATANQGSEATYESGFVIDKFPISRPNLTFSTLTVSNMSPEDSSIYLCSEQGLRSNQPQHFGDGTRLSIL.

There are a few counts of this clonotype. The chain employs TRBV7-8 and TRBJ1-5, with D maybe TRBD1 (6 bases). CDR3 length equals 15 residues. Trimming removed 1 base from V and 5 bases from J, with 12 bases in between. CDR1 is SGHVS and CDR2 is FQNEAQ in the germline V gene. The CDR3 sequence: CASSLEGGYYQPQHF. The CDR3 DNA is TGTGCCAGCAGCTTAGAGGGGGGATATTATCAGCCCCAGCATTTT.

This clonotype was seen many times. The gene calls are TRBV4-3 and TRBJ2-7; D unclear. CDR1 is LGHNA, CDR2 YSLEER, per germline. CDR3 length: 15 amino acids. The germline V and J ends were trimmed by 0 bases and 1 base, with 10 bases remaining between them. The chain's CDR3 is CASSQDPWGSYEQYF. The CDR3 region has the DNA TGCGCCAGCAGCCAAGATCCCTGGGGTTCCTACGAGCAGTACTTC.

This clonotype came up a few times. The chain is built from TRBV11-2 and TRBJ2-5, with D maybe TRBD2 (5 bases). Trimming took off 4 bases at V and 7 bases at J, with 19 bases between the two ends. This CDR3 contains 15 residues. Germline V gives CDR1 SGHAT, CDR2 FQNNGV. DNA of the CDR3: TGTGCCAGCAGCTCCCCTCGCGCGGCGGCGGGGACCCAGTACTTC. Translated, it gives CASSSPRAAAGTQYF.

In its sample, this clonotype was seen a few times. The V and J genes are TRBV20-1 and TRBJ2-7, with 10 nucleotides matching TRBD1. CDR3 length: 16 residues. V trimming: 5 bases; J trimming: 4 bases; junction bases outside the gene matches: 14. From germline, CDR1 is DFQATT and CDR2 SNEGSKA (reference sequence). The CDR3 bases are TGCAGTGCTCCCGACGTCCGACAGGGGGCGAGTTACGAGCAGTACTTC. This codes for CSAPDVRQGASYEQYF.

This clonotype was picked up a small number of times. The rearrangement uses TRBV6-2 or TRBV6-3 and TRBJ1-6; D might be TRBD1 (5 bases). Germline CDR1 reads MNHEY; CDR2 reads SVGEGT. CDR3 size: 13 residues. The V end was cut by 6 bases, the J end by 6 bases, with 9 bases between. The CDR3: CASSGHVNSPLHF. In DNA form, the CDR3 reads TGTGCCAGCAGCGGACACGTTAATTCACCCCTCCACTTT.

Many counts were recorded for this clonotype. The chain recombines TRBV28 with TRBJ2-3; no clear D. CDR1 is MDHEN, CDR2 SYDVKM, per germline. Trimming stripped 4 bases from V and 3 bases from J, with 14 bases between. This CDR3 comprises 15 residues. This CDR3 reads CASSSKVRRTDTQYF. The CDR3 DNA follows: TGTGCCAGCAGTTCCAAGGTCCGCCGAACAGATACGCAGTATTTT.